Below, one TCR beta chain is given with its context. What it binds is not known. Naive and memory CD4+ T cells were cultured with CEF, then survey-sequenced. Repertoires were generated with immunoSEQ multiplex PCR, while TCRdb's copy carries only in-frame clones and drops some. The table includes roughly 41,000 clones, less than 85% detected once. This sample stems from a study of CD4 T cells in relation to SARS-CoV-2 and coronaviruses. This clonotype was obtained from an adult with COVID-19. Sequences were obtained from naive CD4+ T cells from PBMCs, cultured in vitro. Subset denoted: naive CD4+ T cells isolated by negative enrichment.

The CDR3 nucleotides read TGTGCCAGCAGCTTAGGGGATCCCTACAATGAGCAGTTCTTC. Residues: CASSLGDPYNEQFF. The chain couples TRBV27 to TRBJ2-1; D might be TRBD1 (5 bases). CDR1 MNHEY and CDR2 SMNVEV come from the germline V gene (reference sequence). V lost 6 bases and J lost 2, with 11 bases in between. The CDR3 consists of 14 residues.